These T cell receptor beta chains were read from a single sample in a study of CD8 T cells in Susac syndrome. One entry per CDR3 protein results from TCRdb running MiXCR on the immunoSEQ multiplex PCR reads. The table includes some 75,000 distinct CDR3 sequences, 85% to 95% detected once. The source material was CD8+ T cells from PBMCs. These receptors were collected from a human donor with Susac syndrome. The CDR3 runs from the conserved cysteine through the conserved F or W. D genes are given only for firm matches. A clone size is listed for some rows: how often the clone was seen (once, few, many), or a class if it is expanded.

v_gene	d_gene	abundance	j_gene	CDR3nt	CDR3aa
TRBV12-3/TRBV12-4	.	.	TRBJ2-3	TGTGCCAGCAGTTTCCGGGGGGCAGGGGATACGCAGTATTTT	CASSFRGAGDTQYF
TRBV28	TRBD2	.	TRBJ2-3	TGTGCCAGCAGTACTAGCGGGAGAGGAGATACGCAGTATTTT	CASSTSGRGDTQYF
TRBV12-3/TRBV12-4	TRBD2	.	TRBJ2-3	TGTGCCAGCAGGGGACTAGATAGGACAGATACGCAGTATTTT	CASRGLDRTDTQYF
TRBV27	.	.	TRBJ2-1	TGTGCCAGCAGTTACACAGGGAGGAACAATGAGCAGTTCTTC	CASSYTGRNNEQFF
TRBV29-1	.	.	TRBJ2-3	TGCAGCGGTGAAGGTACGATCACAGATACGCAGTATTTT	CSGEGTITDTQYF
TRBV4-1	.	.	TRBJ1-1	TGCGCCAGCAGCCTAATTATGAGGGTGGAGGGCACTGAAGCTTTCTTT	CASSLIMRVEGTEAFF
TRBV12-5	.	.	TRBJ1-2	TGTGCTAGTGGTTTTGCCGCAGGGGATACTAACTATGGCTACACCTTC	CASGFAAGDTNYGYTF
TRBV27	.	.	TRBJ1-2	TGTGCCAGCAGTTCCCCCCCCTATGGCTACACCTTC	CASSSPPYGYTF
TRBV6-2/TRBV6-3	TRBD1	.	TRBJ1-1	TGTGCCAGCAGTTACCCTCAGGGGGGTGCTGAAGCTTTCTTT	CASSYPQGGAEAFF
TRBV7-9	.	.	TRBJ1-4	TGTGCCAGCAGCCGGGAGGGTGAAAAACTGTTTTTT	CASSREGEKLFF
TRBV20-1	.	.	TRBJ2-1	TGCAGTGCTAGAGGAGGGCTAGGGGTGTACAATGAGCAGTTCTTC	CSARGGLGVYNEQFF
TRBV20-1	TRBD2	.	TRBJ2-3	TGCAGTGCTAGAGATGGAGCGGGATGGAGCACAGATACGCAGTATTTT	CSARDGAGWSTDTQYF
TRBV7-9	TRBD2	few	TRBJ2-7	TGTGCCAGCAGCTTAGCGACTAGCGGATACGAGCAGTACTTC	CASSLATSGYEQYF
TRBV5-1	.	.	TRBJ1-5	TGCGCCAGCAGCTTGGCCACGAATCAGCCCCAGCATTTT	CASSLATNQPQHF
TRBV20-1	.	once	TRBJ1-2	TGCAGTGCTATCCCTCCCGGGATGAAAAACTATGGCTACACCTTC	CSAIPPGMKNYGYTF
TRBV3-1	.	.	TRBJ2-7	TGTGCCAGCAGCCCTTACTACGGCGGCAGCTCCTACGAGCAGTACTTC	CASSPYYGGSSYEQYF
TRBV18	TRBD1	.	TRBJ2-3	TGTGCCAGCTCACTACAGGGGTCCGCCATAGATACGCAGTATTTT	CASSLQGSAIDTQYF
TRBV30	.	.	TRBJ1-4	TGTGCCTGGAGTAAAGGCAGCGATGAAAAACTGTTTTTT	CAWSKGSDEKLFF
TRBV5-6	.	.	TRBJ1-2	TGTGCCAGCAGCTCCAGAGGGGGGCACTATGGCTACACCTTC	CASSSRGGHYGYTF
TRBV7-2	.	.	TRBJ1-6	TGTGCCAGCAGCCCGCAGGGAATCAATTCACCCCTCCACTTT	CASSPQGINSPLHF
TRBV6-2/TRBV6-3	.	.	TRBJ2-2	TGTGCCAGCAGTTACTTGGGTTACACCGGGGAGCTGTTTTTT	CASSYLGYTGELFF
TRBV7-9	.	.	TRBJ1-1	TGTGCCAGCAGCCAGGCGGTAATAACTGAAGCTTTCTTT	CASSQAVITEAFF
TRBV12-3/TRBV12-4	.	once	TRBJ1-1	TGTGCCAGCAATAACCGGATGGGGAACACTGAAGCTTTCTTT	CASNNRMGNTEAFF